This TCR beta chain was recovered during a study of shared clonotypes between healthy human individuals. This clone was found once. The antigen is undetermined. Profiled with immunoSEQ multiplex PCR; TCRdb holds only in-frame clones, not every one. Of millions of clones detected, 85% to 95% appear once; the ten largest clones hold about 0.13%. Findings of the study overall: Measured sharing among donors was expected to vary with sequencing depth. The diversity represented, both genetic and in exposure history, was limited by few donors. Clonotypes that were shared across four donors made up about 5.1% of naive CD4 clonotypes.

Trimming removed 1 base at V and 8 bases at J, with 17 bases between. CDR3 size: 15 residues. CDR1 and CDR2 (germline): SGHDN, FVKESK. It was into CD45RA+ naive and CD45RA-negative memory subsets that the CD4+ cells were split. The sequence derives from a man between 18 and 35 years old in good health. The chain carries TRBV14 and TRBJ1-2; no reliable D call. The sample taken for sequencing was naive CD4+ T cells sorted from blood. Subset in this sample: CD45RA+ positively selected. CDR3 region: CASSQGALGSRGYTF. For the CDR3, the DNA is TGTGCCAGCAGCCAAGGGGCTCTGGGTTCGAGAGGCTACACCTTC.